The rows below give T cell receptor beta chains drawn from one sample of a study of human T cells and chemical hapten exposure. Via MiXCR, TCRdb re-called the RACE reads, giving one row per CDR3 protein. The data hold roughly 200,000 distinct CDR3 sequences, with around a quarter observed a single time. The input for sequencing was whole blood, taken in connection with sensitization to the hapten diphenylcyclopropenone (DPC). The receptor source for this set is a woman aged 40 to 55 with alopecia areata. Some clones in this sample may be carry-over from other donors' samples. Each CDR3 is given with its conserved first and last residue. The order of the fields is V gene, J gene, D gene, clone size, CDR3 DNA, CDR3 protein. A D gene is named only where the DNA matches it firmly. Not every row has a clone size; where given, it reads once, few, many or a size class.

V gene: TRBV20-1
J gene: TRBJ2-1
D gene: -
clone size: -
CDR3 DNA: TGCAGTGGGACTTTGAACAATGAGCAGTTCTTC
CDR3 protein: CSGTLNNEQFF

V gene: TRBV20-1
J gene: TRBJ2-1
D gene: TRBD2
clone size: -
CDR3 DNA: TGCAGTGCCACTAGCGGGAGGGCCAGTGAGCAGTTCTTC
CDR3 protein: CSATSGRASEQFF

V gene: TRBV18
J gene: TRBJ1-1
D gene: -
clone size: many
CDR3 DNA: TGTGCCAGCTCACCACGACCCGAACGACCTGAAGCTTTCTTT
CDR3 protein: CASSPRPERPEAFF

V gene: TRBV7-3
J gene: TRBJ1-2
D gene: TRBD1
clone size: -
CDR3 DNA: TGTGCCAGCATCACACAGGGGGCGGATAACTATGGCTACACCTTC
CDR3 protein: CASITQGADNYGYTF

V gene: TRBV4-2
J gene: TRBJ1-6
D gene: -
clone size: few
CDR3 DNA: TGTGCCAGCAGCCAAGCGGGCAACTCCTATAATTCACCCCTCCACTTT
CDR3 protein: CASSQAGNSYNSPLHF

V gene: TRBV20-1
J gene: TRBJ2-2
D gene: -
clone size: few
CDR3 DNA: TGCAGTGCTAGAGATGCGCTCTCGGCCGGGGAGCTGTTTTTT
CDR3 protein: CSARDALSAGELFF

V gene: TRBV6-5
J gene: TRBJ2-1
D gene: -
clone size: many
CDR3 DNA: TGTGCCAGCAGGCTTGGGAATGAGCAGTTCTTC
CDR3 protein: CASRLGNEQFF

V gene: TRBV5-1
J gene: TRBJ2-1
D gene: TRBD2
clone size: -
CDR3 DNA: TGCGCCAGCAGCGTCTGGACTAGCGGGAGTGACAATGAGCAGTTCTTC
CDR3 protein: CASSVWTSGSDNEQFF

V gene: TRBV4-2
J gene: TRBJ2-5
D gene: TRBD2
clone size: -
CDR3 DNA: TGTGCCAGCAGCCAAGAGCTAGCGGGACCCGGCTACTTC
CDR3 protein: CASSQELAGPGYF

V gene: TRBV10-3
J gene: TRBJ2-1
D gene: TRBD2
clone size: -
CDR3 DNA: TGTGCCATCAGCCAGAGCGGGAGCGGTAGTTCTGAGCAGTTCTTC
CDR3 protein: CAISQSGSGSSEQFF

V gene: TRBV29-1
J gene: TRBJ2-1
D gene: -
clone size: many
CDR3 DNA: TGCAGCGTTGAGGGGCAGAACTCCTACAATGAGCAGTTCTTC
CDR3 protein: CSVEGQNSYNEQFF

V gene: TRBV27
J gene: TRBJ2-7
D gene: -
clone size: -
CDR3 DNA: TGTGCCAGCAGTTTTGTCGCCGCCTACGAGCAGTACTTC
CDR3 protein: CASSFVAAYEQYF

V gene: TRBV28
J gene: TRBJ2-7
D gene: TRBD1
clone size: few
CDR3 DNA: TGTGCCAGCCTCCGTTGGGGGACAGGGGACGAGCAGTACTTC
CDR3 protein: CASLRWGTGDEQYF

V gene: TRBV7-2
J gene: TRBJ1-4
D gene: -
clone size: -
CDR3 DNA: TGTGCCAGCAGCTTAGCGCGCCAGAAGAATGAAAAACTGTTTTTT
CDR3 protein: CASSLARQKNEKLFF

V gene: TRBV6-2/TRBV6-3
J gene: TRBJ2-3
D gene: TRBD2
clone size: few
CDR3 DNA: TGTGCCAGCAGACCGGGACTAGCGGGAGTAGGGGGCACAGATACGCAGTATTTT
CDR3 protein: CASRPGLAGVGGTDTQYF

V gene: TRBV5-5
J gene: TRBJ2-7
D gene: -
clone size: few
CDR3 DNA: TGTGCCAGCAGCTTGGTCGCGGGAACATCCTACGAGCAGTACTTC
CDR3 protein: CASSLVAGTSYEQYF

V gene: TRBV10-3
J gene: TRBJ1-1
D gene: TRBD1
clone size: few
CDR3 DNA: TGTGCCATCAGGGGGGACGACAGGGGAGCTTTCTTT
CDR3 protein: CAIRGDDRGAFF

V gene: TRBV5-1
J gene: TRBJ1-1
D gene: -
clone size: few
CDR3 DNA: TGCGCCAGCAGCGCCGGACCCAACACTGAAGCTTTCTTT
CDR3 protein: CASSAGPNTEAFF

V gene: TRBV21-1
J gene: TRBJ1-1
D gene: -
clone size: -
CDR3 DNA: TGTGCCAGCGGAAACTTACTAAACACTGAAGCTTTCTTT
CDR3 protein: CASGNLLNTEAFF

V gene: TRBV5-1
J gene: TRBJ2-1
D gene: -
clone size: -
CDR3 DNA: TGCGCCAGCAGCTTGGCGGGGGATCCACCAAATGAGCAGTTCTTC
CDR3 protein: CASSLAGDPPNEQFF

V gene: TRBV18
J gene: TRBJ1-5
D gene: TRBD1
clone size: few
CDR3 DNA: TGTGCCAGCTCACCACAGGGCGGACAGGGAGCGAATCAGCCCCAGCATTTT
CDR3 protein: CASSPQGGQGANQPQHF

V gene: TRBV7-8
J gene: TRBJ1-4
D gene: -
clone size: -
CDR3 DNA: TGTGCCAGCAGCTTAGCGCGCAGGGTTCCTAATGAAAAACTGTTTTTT
CDR3 protein: CASSLARRVPNEKLFF

V gene: TRBV28
J gene: TRBJ2-7
D gene: -
clone size: few
CDR3 DNA: TGTGCCAGCAGTTCTATCCCCTCCCCGACGGCCAGCTCCTACGAGCAGTACTTC
CDR3 protein: CASSSIPSPTASSYEQYF

V gene: TRBV29-1
J gene: TRBJ1-2
D gene: TRBD1
clone size: -
CDR3 DNA: TGCAGCGTTTCCCCCATAGCGAAGACAGGGGCTGGTTATGGCTACACCTTC
CDR3 protein: CSVSPIAKTGAGYGYTF

V gene: TRBV6-1
J gene: TRBJ2-3
D gene: TRBD2
clone size: many
CDR3 DNA: TGTGCCAGCAGTGAAGATATAGCGGGAGGGCGGTCAGATACGCAGTATTTT
CDR3 protein: CASSEDIAGGRSDTQYF

V gene: TRBV7-2
J gene: TRBJ2-3
D gene: -
clone size: -
CDR3 DNA: TGTGCCAGCAGCTTAGCTTCTGCGGGGGATACGCAGTATTTT
CDR3 protein: CASSLASAGDTQYF

V gene: TRBV29-1
J gene: TRBJ2-3
D gene: TRBD1
clone size: -
CDR3 DNA: TGCAGCCATGACAGGGGAACTCAATGGGATACGCAGTATTTT
CDR3 protein: CSHDRGTQWDTQYF

V gene: TRBV20-1
J gene: TRBJ2-7
D gene: TRBD2
clone size: -
CDR3 DNA: TGCAGTCCTCTAGCGGGAGCCCACGAGCAGTACTTC
CDR3 protein: CSPLAGAHEQYF

V gene: TRBV30
J gene: TRBJ2-3
D gene: TRBD2
clone size: many
CDR3 DNA: TGTGCCTGGAGTCAACCCGAGCGGGGGGGGAGCACAGATACGCAGTATTTT
CDR3 protein: CAWSQPERGGSTDTQYF

V gene: TRBV7-6
J gene: TRBJ2-7
D gene: TRBD2
clone size: once
CDR3 DNA: TGTGCCAGCAGCGCGGGACTAGCGGGCTACGAGCAGTACTTC
CDR3 protein: CASSAGLAGYEQYF

V gene: TRBV29-1
J gene: TRBJ1-4
D gene: -
clone size: -
CDR3 DNA: TGCAGCGCATACGGGGGGGCAGTAAATGAAAAACTGTTTTTT
CDR3 protein: CSAYGGAVNEKLFF

V gene: TRBV20-1
J gene: TRBJ2-6
D gene: TRBD1
clone size: -
CDR3 DNA: TGCAAGGAAGACAGGGGCCGTCCTGGGGCCAACGTCCTGACTTTC
CDR3 protein: CKEDRGRPGANVLTF

V gene: TRBV4-2
J gene: TRBJ2-5
D gene: TRBD1
clone size: -
CDR3 DNA: TGTGCCAGCAGCCCAGGGACAGGGGGCTTTGAGACCCAGTACTTC
CDR3 protein: CASSPGTGGFETQYF

V gene: TRBV4-2
J gene: TRBJ2-1
D gene: TRBD2
clone size: many
CDR3 DNA: TGTGCCAGCAGCCAAGAGGCTAGCGGGGTGCCCTCCTACAATGAGCAGTTCTTC
CDR3 protein: CASSQEASGVPSYNEQFF

V gene: TRBV24-1
J gene: TRBJ2-1
D gene: TRBD1
clone size: -
CDR3 DNA: TGTGCCACCAGTGACTCCGGGACAGGGAATAATGAGCAGTTCTTC
CDR3 protein: CATSDSGTGNNEQFF

V gene: TRBV5-1
J gene: TRBJ2-7
D gene: TRBD2
clone size: few
CDR3 DNA: TGCGCCAGCAGCATGGGGACTAGCGGTGCATACGAGCAGTACTTC
CDR3 protein: CASSMGTSGAYEQYF

V gene: TRBV10-3
J gene: TRBJ2-1
D gene: TRBD2
clone size: -
CDR3 DNA: TGTGCCATCAGTGAGAATTCCCGGACTAGTTCCAATGAGCAGTTCTTC
CDR3 protein: CAISENSRTSSNEQFF

V gene: TRBV27
J gene: TRBJ2-3
D gene: -
clone size: few
CDR3 DNA: TGTGCCAGCAGTCCAATGGCAGCCACAGATACGCAGTATTTT
CDR3 protein: CASSPMAATDTQYF

V gene: TRBV4-3
J gene: TRBJ2-1
D gene: -
clone size: few
CDR3 DNA: TGCGCCAGCAGCCAAGACCTTTACGGCTGGCAGTTCTTC
CDR3 protein: CASSQDLYGWQFF

V gene: TRBV27
J gene: TRBJ2-1
D gene: -
clone size: -
CDR3 DNA: TGTGCCAGCAGCCAGGGTGATCCCTCCTACAATGAGCAGTTCTTC
CDR3 protein: CASSQGDPSYNEQFF

V gene: TRBV7-8
J gene: TRBJ1-5
D gene: TRBD1
clone size: -
CDR3 DNA: TGTGCCAGCAGCTTATCCGGGACAGACAATCAGCCCCAGCATTTT
CDR3 protein: CASSLSGTDNQPQHF

V gene: TRBV29-1
J gene: TRBJ1-1
D gene: -
clone size: -
CDR3 DNA: TGCAGCGTTGTAGGGGGGGCGGTGACTGAAGCTTTCTTT
CDR3 protein: CSVVGGAVTEAFF

V gene: TRBV7-8
J gene: TRBJ2-7
D gene: TRBD1
clone size: -
CDR3 DNA: TGTGCCAGCAGCCATAAACGGGACAGGGTAACTTCCTACGAGCAGTACTTC
CDR3 protein: CASSHKRDRVTSYEQYF

V gene: TRBV4-1
J gene: TRBJ1-6
D gene: -
clone size: -
CDR3 DNA: TGCGCCAGCAGCCAAGATTACGGCGGCTATTATAATTCACCCCTCCACTTT
CDR3 protein: CASSQDYGGYYNSPLHF

V gene: TRBV5-1
J gene: TRBJ1-4
D gene: TRBD1
clone size: -
CDR3 DNA: TGCGCCAGCAGCCTGGGACAGGGAGTTGAAAAACTGTTTTTT
CDR3 protein: CASSLGQGVEKLFF

V gene: TRBV6-1
J gene: TRBJ1-1
D gene: TRBD1
clone size: -
CDR3 DNA: TGTGCCAGCAGTTCCACAGGGGTTGAAGCTTTCTTT
CDR3 protein: CASSSTGVEAFF

V gene: TRBV6-5
J gene: TRBJ2-3
D gene: TRBD2
clone size: few
CDR3 DNA: TGTGCCAGCAGTCGAGCGGGAGGCACAGATACGCAGTATTTT
CDR3 protein: CASSRAGGTDTQYF

V gene: TRBV13
J gene: TRBJ2-5
D gene: -
clone size: -
CDR3 DNA: TGTGCCAGCAGCCCCCGGGCGGCTGGGGAGACCCAGTACTTC
CDR3 protein: CASSPRAAGETQYF

V gene: TRBV7-2
J gene: TRBJ2-3
D gene: -
clone size: -
CDR3 DNA: TGTGCCAGCAGCTTAGGCGTCAGCACAGATACGCAGTATTTT
CDR3 protein: CASSLGVSTDTQYF

V gene: TRBV29-1
J gene: TRBJ1-2
D gene: -
clone size: -
CDR3 DNA: TGCAGCGTTGAAGAGGCCGGCTACACCTTC
CDR3 protein: CSVEEAGYTF

V gene: TRBV7-2
J gene: TRBJ2-7
D gene: -
clone size: few
CDR3 DNA: TGTGCCAGCAGCTTAGATTACACCCGGGACGAGCAGTACTTC
CDR3 protein: CASSLDYTRDEQYF

V gene: TRBV6-2/TRBV6-3
J gene: TRBJ2-1
D gene: -
clone size: few
CDR3 DNA: TGTGCCAGCATACCCTTCGGTGTTTCCTACAATGAGCAGTTCTTC
CDR3 protein: CASIPFGVSYNEQFF

V gene: TRBV29-1
J gene: TRBJ2-2
D gene: TRBD1
clone size: -
CDR3 DNA: TGCAGCGTTTTGAAGGGGACAGGGCCTAACACCGGGGAGCTGTTTTTT
CDR3 protein: CSVLKGTGPNTGELFF

V gene: TRBV28
J gene: TRBJ1-5
D gene: -
clone size: few
CDR3 DNA: TGTGCCAGCACCAGAACCGGGCACTCTAATCAGCCCCAGCATTTT
CDR3 protein: CASTRTGHSNQPQHF

V gene: TRBV4-2
J gene: TRBJ1-2
D gene: -
clone size: few
CDR3 DNA: TGTGCCAGCAGCCAAGATGGGGGCCGAGACTATGGCTACACCTTC
CDR3 protein: CASSQDGGRDYGYTF

V gene: TRBV3-1
J gene: TRBJ2-3
D gene: -
clone size: once
CDR3 DNA: TGTGCCAGCAGCCAGGGTCCAGATACGCAGTATTTT
CDR3 protein: CASSQGPDTQYF

V gene: TRBV20-1
J gene: TRBJ1-5
D gene: -
clone size: few
CDR3 DNA: TGCAGTGCGCGGTTTAGCAATCAGCCCCAGCATTTT
CDR3 protein: CSARFSNQPQHF

V gene: TRBV6-1
J gene: TRBJ2-7
D gene: -
clone size: many
CDR3 DNA: TGTGCCAGCAGCAATCCAGGGTTGTCCTACGAGCAGTACTTC
CDR3 protein: CASSNPGLSYEQYF

V gene: TRBV6-2/TRBV6-3
J gene: TRBJ2-2
D gene: -
clone size: few
CDR3 DNA: TGTGCCAGCGAGTGGTCTCCCCCCGGGGAGCTGTTTTTT
CDR3 protein: CASEWSPPGELFF

V gene: TRBV5-6
J gene: TRBJ2-1
D gene: -
clone size: few
CDR3 DNA: TGTGCCAGCAGCTTACAGGGTGGCAATGAGCAGTTCTTC
CDR3 protein: CASSLQGGNEQFF